A single sample is the source of the 8 T cell receptor beta chains below, sequenced in a study of blood T cell repertoires in COVID-19. The data were produced by immunoSEQ multiplex PCR, yet TCRdb's version contains in-frame clones alone and is incomplete. The sample yields under 200,000 clones, less than 90% seen once. Sequenced: peripheral blood. The receptors were sampled from a woman in her 70s with acute or convalescent COVID-19.

The rearrangement uses TRBV7-9 and TRBJ1-4; tentatively, D is TRBD1 (6 bases). The CDR3 extends over 15 amino acids. The germline V gene has CDR1 SEHNR and CDR2 FQNEAQ (reference sequence). V gave up 5 bases and J gave up 4 bases, with 14 bases separating them. CDR3 coding DNA: TGTGCCAGCAGCGCGGCCGGACAGATTAATGAAAAACTGTTTTTT. Its protein product is CASSAAGQINEKLFF.

V and J are TRBV13 and TRBJ1-6, with 9 nucleotides matching TRBD1. Per the germline V gene, CDR1 is PRHDT and CDR2 is FYEKMQ (reference sequence). The CDR3 is 18 amino acids. V lost 5 bases, J lost 7 bases, and 15 bases stayed unmatched. The CDR3 reads CASSVGQGPRRQNSPLHF. The DNA of the CDR3 is TGTGCCAGCAGCGTGGGACAGGGCCCAAGGAGACAGAATTCACCCCTCCACTTT.

The rearrangement joins TRBV29-1 to TRBJ2-7, with TRBD2 as a possible D gene (6 bases). Germline assignment: CDR1 SQVTM and CDR2 ANQGSEA. Trimming shortened V by 5 bases and J by 1 base, and 21 bases separated the two germline ends. The CDR3 loop spans 16 amino acids. The CDR3 coding sequence is TGCAGCGTTCTCAAACGGACGTACCGGGGGTCCTACGAGCAGTACTTC. Protein sequence: CSVLKRTYRGSYEQYF.

This chain uses TRBV18 with TRBJ1-2; TRBD1 matches 12 bases. After removal of 0 bases from V and 4 bases from J, the junction contained 3 bases not matched to a gene. This CDR3 has 16 amino acids. Germline values: CDR1 KGHSH, CDR2 LQKENI. CDR3: CASSPPGTGGGYGYTF. Written as DNA, the CDR3 is TGTGCCAGCTCACCACCAGGGACAGGGGGCGGCTATGGCTACACCTTC.

The rearrangement links TRBV9 to TRBJ2-7; 7 bases match TRBD2. Trimming removed 3 bases from V and 3 bases from J; junction bases left unmatched: 9. This CDR3 has 15 amino acids. Germline V gene sequence: CDR1 SGDLS, CDR2 YYNGEE. The CDR3 bases are TGTGCCAGCAGCGCTAGGGGAACTAGCGACTACGAGCAGTACTTC. The encoded protein is CASSARGTSDYEQYF. The entire variable domain, with the rest obtained from reference TRBV9 and TRBJ2-7, is as follows: DSGVTQTPKHLITATGQRVTLRCSPRSGDLSVYWYQQSLDQGLQFLIQYYNGEERAKGNILERFSAQQFPDLHSELNLSSLELGDSALYFCASSARGTSDYEQYFGPGTRLTVT.

CDR3 nucleotide sequence: TGCGCCAGCAGCCAGGATCAGGGCAGCAATCAGCCCCAGCATTTT. The encoded protein is CASSQDQGSNQPQHF. The chain links TRBV4-1 to TRBJ1-5, with D possibly being TRBD1 (5 bases). This CDR3 is built from 15 residues. Trimming cost V 3 bases and J 1 base, with 10 bases left between them. The germline V gene encodes CDR1 MGHRA and CDR2 YSYEKL.

This chain connects TRBV28 to TRBJ1-2; D is unclear. The V gene's germline CDR1 is MDHEN and CDR2 SYDVKM. The CDR3 has 14 residues. The V end was cut by 5 bases, the J end by 8 bases, with 18 bases between. The CDR3 region is CASSRGRAQGGYTF. The CDR3 DNA reads TGTGCCAGCAGTAGAGGGAGGGCTCAAGGCGGCTACACCTTC.

This chain links TRBV10-2 with TRBJ2-7; possibly TRBD1 for D (5 bases). CDR3 length equals 11 residues. Trimming removed 5 bases at V and 6 bases at J, with 8 bases between. Germline lookup yields CDR1 WSHSY and CDR2 SAAADI. CDR3 sequence: CASSPTVEQYF. CDR3 coding DNA: TGCGCCAGCAGTCCGACAGTCGAGCAGTACTTC.